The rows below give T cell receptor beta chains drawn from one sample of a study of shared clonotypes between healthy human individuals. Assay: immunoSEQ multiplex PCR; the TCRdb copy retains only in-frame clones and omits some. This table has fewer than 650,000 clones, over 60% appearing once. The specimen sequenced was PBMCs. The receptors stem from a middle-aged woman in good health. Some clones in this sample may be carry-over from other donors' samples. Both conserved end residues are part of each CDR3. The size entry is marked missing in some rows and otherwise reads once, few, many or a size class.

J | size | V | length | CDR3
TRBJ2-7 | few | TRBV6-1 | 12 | CASSRTSHEQYF
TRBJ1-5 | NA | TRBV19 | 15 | CASSIGYGVNQPQHF
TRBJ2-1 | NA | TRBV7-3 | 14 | CASSGPGMGNEQFF
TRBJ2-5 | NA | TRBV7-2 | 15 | CASSQGQGWRETQYF
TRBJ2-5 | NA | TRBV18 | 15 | CASSPAAGGRETQYF
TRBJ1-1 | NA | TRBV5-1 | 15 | CASTRTGGADTEAFF
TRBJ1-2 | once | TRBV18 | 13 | CASGTGTNYGYTF
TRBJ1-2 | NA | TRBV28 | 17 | CASRSSGRGQGSFGYTF
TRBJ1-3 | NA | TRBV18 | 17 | CASSRSGQSGSGNTIYF
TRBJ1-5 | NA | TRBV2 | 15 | CASRYRARSNQPQHF
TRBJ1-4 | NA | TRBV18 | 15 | CASSPGAGANEKLFF
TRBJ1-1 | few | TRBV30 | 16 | CAWSPLGGARVTEAFF
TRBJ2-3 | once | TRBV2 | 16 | CASSERTGKVTDTQYF
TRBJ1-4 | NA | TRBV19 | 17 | CASSIRSDAATNEKLFF
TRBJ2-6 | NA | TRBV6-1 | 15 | CASRDRGGGANVLTF
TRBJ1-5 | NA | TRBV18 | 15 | CASSPAGGSNQPQHF
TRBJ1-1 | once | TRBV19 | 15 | CASRGTGWLNTEAFF
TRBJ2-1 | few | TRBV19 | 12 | CASSIEGGGKFF
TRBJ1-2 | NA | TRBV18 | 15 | CASSPKTDLFGGYTF
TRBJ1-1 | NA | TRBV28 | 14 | CASSLVAVNTEAFF
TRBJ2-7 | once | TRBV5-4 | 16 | CASSLAAGTSSYEQYF
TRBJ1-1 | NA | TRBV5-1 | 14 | CASRRDSPGTEAFF
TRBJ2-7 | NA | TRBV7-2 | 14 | CASSLAGTSWEQYF
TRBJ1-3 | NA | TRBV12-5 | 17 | CASGLALPGVPGNTIYF
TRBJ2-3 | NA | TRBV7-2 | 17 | CASSLLASGRPVDTQYF
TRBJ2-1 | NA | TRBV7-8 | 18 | CASSLAFQLAGKYNEQFF
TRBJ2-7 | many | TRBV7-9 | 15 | CASSPSGLSSYEQYF
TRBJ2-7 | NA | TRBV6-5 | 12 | CASSYSKYEQYF
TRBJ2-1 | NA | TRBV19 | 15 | CASSRLAGGRDEQFF
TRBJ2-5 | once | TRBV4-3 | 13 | CASSRTLMVEQYF
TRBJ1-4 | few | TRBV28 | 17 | CASRTLGWQGTNEKLFF
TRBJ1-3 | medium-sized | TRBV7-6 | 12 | CASSLEGNTIYF
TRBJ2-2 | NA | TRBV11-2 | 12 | CASSFVVGGLFF
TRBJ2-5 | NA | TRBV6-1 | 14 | CASSDNRGPETQYF
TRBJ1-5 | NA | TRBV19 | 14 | CASSSWDRDQPQHF
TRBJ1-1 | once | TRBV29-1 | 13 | CSVETGGVTEAFF
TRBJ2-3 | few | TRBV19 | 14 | CASRPSSGTDTQYF
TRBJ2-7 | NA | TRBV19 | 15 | CASSPDPGHLYEQYF
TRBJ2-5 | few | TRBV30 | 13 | CAWSVGLEETQYF
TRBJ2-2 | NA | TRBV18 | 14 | CASSQLSDTGELFF
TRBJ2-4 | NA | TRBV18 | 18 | CASSQGTGGGEAKNIQYF
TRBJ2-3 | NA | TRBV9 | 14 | CASSVGGRRDTQYF
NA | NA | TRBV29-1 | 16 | CSVEASGLAGVDEQYF
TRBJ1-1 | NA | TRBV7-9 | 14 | CASSPSGGRTEAFF
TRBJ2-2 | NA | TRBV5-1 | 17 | CASAPNPGTSGAGELFF
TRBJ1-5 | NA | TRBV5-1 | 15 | CASSLDRGADQPQHF
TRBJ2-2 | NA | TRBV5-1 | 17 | CASSLFVQGANTGELFF
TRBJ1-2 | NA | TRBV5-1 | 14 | CASRQGPSDHGYTF
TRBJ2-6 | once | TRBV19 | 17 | CASSPPGQLSGANVLTF
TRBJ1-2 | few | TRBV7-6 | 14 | CASSLAGADYGYTF